These 21 T cell receptor beta chains originate from one sample sequenced in a study of T-cell reconstitution after alpha-beta-depleted transplantation in children. As it was prepared, the TCRbeta library received unique molecular identifiers. TCRdb used MiXCR to reprocess the PCR reads, holding one entry per CDR3 protein. The sample consists of some 290,000 distinct CDR3 sequences, 9.9% of them appearing once. The sample consisted of PBMCs from the stem cell graft donor, taken from the stem cell graft. These receptors were obtained from a human donor who donated a stem cell graft to a child with SCID.

This clonotype turned up a few times. The chain carries TRBV5-5 and TRBJ2-5; D uncertain. In germline, CDR1 is SGHKS, CDR2 YYEKEE (reference sequence). There are 14 residues in the CDR3. Trimming cost V 4 bases and J 3 bases, with 13 bases left between them. DNA for the CDR3: TGTGCCAGCAGCCCCGGTGTTCTAAAAGAGACCCAGTACTTC. Its protein is CASSPGVLKETQYF.

This clonotype turned up a few times. This chain uses TRBV7-9 with TRBJ1-2, with 8 bases aligning to TRBD1. Germline V gene data show CDR1 as SEHNR and CDR2 as FQNEAQ (reference sequence). This CDR3 has 15 amino acids. The ends lost 2 bases at V and 4 bases at J; junction bases unmatched: 6. CDR3 protein: CASSLTVGQGYGYTF. The DNA of the CDR3 is TGTGCCAGCAGCTTAACAGTAGGACAGGGCTATGGCTACACCTTC.

The rearrangement links TRBV5-7 to TRBJ1-1, with D possibly TRBD1 on 5 matching bases. TRBV5-7 belongs to the ORF category, with a function that is uncertain. CDR3 length equals 14 residues. Trimming stripped 4 bases from V and 1 base from J, with 11 bases between. The CDR3 spells CASSPGRSNTEAFF. The CDR3 coding sequence is TGTGCCAGCAGCCCAGGGCGCTCGAACACTGAAGCTTTCTTT.

This clonotype was seen only a few times. V is TRBV7-9 and J is TRBJ2-2; D is unclear. V shed 9 bases and J shed 0 bases, with 8 bases lying between them. The V gene's germline CDR1 is SEHNR and CDR2 FQNEAQ (reference sequence). The CDR3 runs 13 residues. The CDR3 is CARVSANTGELFF. CDR3 nucleotide sequence: TGTGCCAGGGTCTCGGCGAACACCGGGGAGCTGTTTTTT.

The V call is TRBV4-1, the J call TRBJ2-3, with 11 nucleotides matching TRBD2. Losses at the gene ends were 4 bases for V and 2 bases for J; bases not matched to a gene: 5. CDR3 length: 16 residues. Germline CDR1 and CDR2: MGHRA and YSYEKL. This CDR3 reads CASSLKLAGATDTQYF. The CDR3 region has the DNA TGCGCCAGCAGCCTTAAACTAGCGGGGGCCACAGATACGCAGTATTTT.

This clonotype was seen ten or more times. The gene calls are TRBV6-1 and TRBJ2-7, with TRBD1 as a possible D gene (6 bases). The V gene's germline CDR1 is MNHNS and CDR2 SASEGT. The ends were cut back, 6 bases at V and 6 bases at J, with 18 bases in the middle. The CDR3 totals 14 residues. CDR3 protein: CASRDGTIDTEQYF. CDR3 coding DNA: TGTGCCAGCAGGGATGGGACAATAGATACCGAGCAGTACTTC.

The table lists this clonotype with a few counts. The CDR3 region is CASTSQSTDTQYF. The CDR3 DNA reads as TGCGCCAGCACCTCCCAGAGCACAGATACGCAGTATTTT. The chain combines TRBV5-1 with TRBJ2-3; D is undetermined. Germline V gene sequence: CDR1 SGHRS, CDR2 YFSETQ. The CDR3 sequence is 13 residues long. With 6 bases removed from V and 0 bases from J, the gap between germline ends came to 8 bases. Complete variable domain (other parts from reference TRBV5-1 and TRBJ2-3): KAGVTQTPRYLIKTRGQQVTLSCSPISGHRSVSWYQQTPGQGLQFLFEYFSETQRNKGNFPGRFSGRQFSNSRSEMNVSTLELGDSALYLCASTSQSTDTQYFGPGTRLTVL.

The CDR3 region has the DNA TGCGCCAGCAGTGAGTCCCCCCCAGGGACCCGGAACACTGAAGCTTTCTTT. This encodes CASSESPPGTRNTEAFF. The chain employs TRBV10-1 and TRBJ1-1; a possible D gene is TRBD1 (5 bases). The CDR3 length is 17 residues. Trimming stripped 0 bases from V and 1 base from J, with 15 bases between. Germline CDR1 WNHNN, CDR2 SYGVQD (reference sequence).

This clonotype was counted many times. The chain links TRBV9 to TRBJ2-7; TRBD2 aligns across 10 bases. After removal of 0 bases from V and 9 bases from J, the junction contained 6 bases not matched to a gene. The CDR3 has 14 amino acids. Germline lookup yields CDR1 SGDLS and CDR2 YYNGEE. As DNA, the CDR3 is TGTGCCAGCAGCGTAGAAAGCGGGGGGGCGTCGCAGTACTTC. Protein: CASSVESGGASQYF.

The CDR3 bases are TGTGCCAGCAGCCAATCACGGGGCTTCTATCGGCAGTTCTTC. This gives the protein CASSQSRGFYRQFF. The chain has TRBV11-1 and TRBJ2-1, with D perhaps being TRBD1 or TRBD2 (5 bases each). V was pared by 5 bases and J by 12 bases, with 20 bases between. From germline, CDR1 is SGHAT and CDR2 FQDESV (reference sequence). The CDR3 runs 14 residues. The whole variable domain, remainder taken from reference TRBV11-1 and TRBJ2-1, is EAEVAQSPRYKITEKSQAVAFWCDPISGHATLYWYRQILGQGPELLVQFQDESVVDDSQLPKDRFSAERLKGVDSTLKIQPAELGDSAMYLCASSQSRGFYRQFFGPGTRLTVL.

There are a few counts of this clonotype. CDR3 DNA sequence: TGCGCCAGCAGCTTTGGAAAGGCCACTGGGGACGAGCAGTACTTC. It codes for CASSFGKATGDEQYF. The chain joins TRBV5-1 to TRBJ2-7; unclear D gene. Trimming removed 2 bases from V and 5 bases from J, with 17 bases in between. This CDR3 region has 15 residues. Germline CDR1 SGHRS, CDR2 YFSETQ.

This clonotype came up a few times. This sequence joins TRBV7-8 and TRBJ2-3; TRBD2 matches at 12 bases. CDR1 is SGHVS and CDR2 is FQNEAQ in the germline V gene. The CDR3 covers 17 residues. V lost 4 bases and J lost 3; bases outside the gene matches: 8. CDR3 sequence reads: CASSSTLAGGRTDTQYF. CDR3 coding DNA: TGTGCCAGCAGCTCGACCCTAGCGGGGGGGCGGACAGATACGCAGTATTTT.

The chain recombines TRBV5-1 with TRBJ1-1; no definite D call. The germline V gene encodes CDR1 SGHRS and CDR2 YFSETQ. The V end was cut by 7 bases, the J end by 0 bases, with 10 bases between. The CDR3 contains 13 residues. The CDR3 spells CASQLTVNTEAFF. CDR3 nucleotides: TGCGCCAGCCAACTGACTGTGAACACTGAAGCTTTCTTT. Drawing the rest from reference TRBV5-1 and TRBJ1-1, the complete variable domain is KAGVTQTPRYLIKTRGQQVTLSCSPISGHRSVSWYQQTPGQGLQFLFEYFSETQRNKGNFPGRFSGRQFSNSRSEMNVSTLELGDSALYLCASQLTVNTEAFFGQGTRLTVV.

The genes are TRBV29-1 and TRBJ1-1, with D tentatively TRBD1 (5 bases). The CDR3 is 10 amino acids. Trimming stripped 7 bases from V and 7 bases from J, with 10 bases between. Per germline, CDR1 SQVTM and CDR2 ANQGSEA. The chain's CDR3 is CSAGGFEAFF. DNA for the CDR3: TGCAGCGCCGGGGGATTTGAAGCTTTCTTT. Full variable domain (remainder filled in from reference TRBV29-1 and TRBJ1-1): SAVISQKPSRDICQRGTSLTIQCQVDSQVTMMFWYRQQPGQSLTLIATANQGSEATYESGFVIDKFPISRPNLTFSTLTVSNMSPEDSSIYLCSAGGFEAFFGQGTRLTVV.

This clonotype was picked up a small number of times. The chain has TRBV10-3 and TRBJ2-3; D is unresolved. CDR1 is ENHRY, CDR2 SYGVKD, per germline. With 3 bases removed from V and 4 bases from J, the gap between germline ends came to 5 bases. CDR3 size: 12 residues. The chain's CDR3 is CAISEGSDTQYF. In DNA form, the CDR3 reads TGTGCCATCAGTGAAGGGTCAGATACGCAGTATTTT.

The gene calls are TRBV3-1 and TRBJ2-4, with D perhaps TRBD1 (5 bases). This CDR3 is built from 13 residues. V was pared by 4 bases and J by 3 bases, with 7 bases between. Germline V CDR1 and CDR2: LGHDT, YNNKEL (reference sequence). CDR3 sequence: CASSLDSKNIQYF. CDR3 nucleotides: TGTGCCAGCAGCCTCGACAGCAAAAACATTCAGTACTTC.

The table lists this clonotype with many counts. The J gene is TRBJ1-4, the V gene TRBV5-5, with 7 bases lining up with TRBD1. Germline V gene lookup returns CDR1 SGHKS and CDR2 YYEKEE (reference sequence). V was clipped by 4 bases and J by 6 bases; unmatched bases: 9. CDR3 size: 15 residues. CDR3 sequence: CASSGRGQGDEKLFF. The CDR3 coding sequence is TGTGCCAGCAGCGGGCGGGGGCAGGGGGATGAAAAACTGTTTTTT. Together with reference TRBV5-5 and TRBJ1-4, the CDR3 gives the full variable domain: DAGVTQSPTHLIKTRGQQVTLRCSPISGHKSVSWYQQVLGQGPQFIFQYYEKEERGRGNFPDRFSARQFPNYSSELNVNALLLGDSALYLCASSGRGQGDEKLFFGSGTQLSVL.

This clonotype has just a few counts. The V gene is TRBV5-1, the J gene TRBJ2-3; tentatively, D is TRBD2 (5 bases). The CDR3 has 15 amino acids. Germline V lookup: CDR1 SGHRS, CDR2 YFSETQ. The V end was cut by 0 bases, the J end by 1 base, with 9 bases between. The CDR3 loop is CASSLGNGGTDTQYF. In nucleotides, the CDR3 is TGCGCCAGCAGCTTGGGAAACGGGGGCACAGATACGCAGTATTTT.

This clonotype was observed a few times. The CDR3, as DNA: TGTGCCAGCAGTTTGGGGACAGGTTCTAACTATGGCTACACCTTC. Encoded protein: CASSLGTGSNYGYTF. The chain couples TRBV27 to TRBJ1-2; 8 bases match TRBD1. Trimming removed 3 bases from V and 0 bases from J; junction bases left unmatched: 3. CDR3 length: 15 amino acids. Germline CDR1 and CDR2: MNHEY and SMNVEV (reference sequence).

In this sample, this clonotype turned up a few times. The rearrangement joins TRBV19 to TRBJ1-1; possibly TRBD1 for D (5 bases). Trimming took 5 bases from V and 1 from J, leaving 14 bases between them. The CDR3 is 15 residues long. The germline CDR1 and CDR2 sequences are LNHDA and SQIVND (reference sequence). The CDR3 DNA reads as TGTGCCAGTAGTCTTTTTTCGACAGAGAACACTGAAGCTTTCTTT. It specifies CASSLFSTENTEAFF.

Ten or more counts support this clonotype. The genes are TRBV5-1 and TRBJ2-5; 11 nucleotides align to TRBD1. Unmatched junction bases numbered 3, after V lost 2 bases and J lost 0 bases. This CDR3 has 16 residues. Germline V gene sequence: CDR1 SGHRS, CDR2 YFSETQ. CDR3 nucleotides: TGCGCCAGCAGCTTCCGGGACAGGGGGTACCAAGAGACCCAGTACTTC. Residues: CASSFRDRGYQETQYF.